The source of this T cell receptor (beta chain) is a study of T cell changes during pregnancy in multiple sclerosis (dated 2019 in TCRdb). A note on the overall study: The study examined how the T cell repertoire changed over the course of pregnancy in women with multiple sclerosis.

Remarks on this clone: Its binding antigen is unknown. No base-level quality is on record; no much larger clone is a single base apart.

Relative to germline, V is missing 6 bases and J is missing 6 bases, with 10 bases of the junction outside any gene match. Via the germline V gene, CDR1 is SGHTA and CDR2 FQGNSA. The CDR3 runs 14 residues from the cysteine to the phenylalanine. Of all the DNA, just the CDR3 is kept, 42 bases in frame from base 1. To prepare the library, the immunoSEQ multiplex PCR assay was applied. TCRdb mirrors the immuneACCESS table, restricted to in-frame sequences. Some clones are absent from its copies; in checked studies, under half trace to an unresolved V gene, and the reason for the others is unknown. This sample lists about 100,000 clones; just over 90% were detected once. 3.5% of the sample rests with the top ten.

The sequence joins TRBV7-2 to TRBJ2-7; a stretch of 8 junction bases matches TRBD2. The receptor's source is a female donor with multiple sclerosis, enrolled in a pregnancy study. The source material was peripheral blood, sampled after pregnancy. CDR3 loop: CASRATGTRGEQYF. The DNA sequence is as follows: TGTGCCAGCAGAGCAACCGGGACTAGAGGCGAGCAGTACTTC.